Detailed here is one T cell receptor beta chain. Its antigen is currently unknown. Peripheral blood from each donor was collected in a volume of 9.5 to 10 milliliters. Extraction yielded at least 6 micrograms of total RNA per sample. The use of a sample-barcoded 5' primer and a J-beta primer mix characterized a second PCR of roughly 7 to 11 cycles. Using its own MiXCR run on the 5' RACE reads, TCRdb lists one record per CDR3 protein. The data show approximately 400,000 distinct CDR3 sequences, with roughly half seen just once and approximately 51% held by the top ten. This record belongs to a study of blood T cells in healthy people across ages. Germline V gene sequence: CDR1 SGHTA, CDR2 FQGNSA. This CDR3 comprises 14 residues. The study's findings and limits: A roughly linear age-dependent decrease characterized TCR beta diversity per million T cells.

Sample: blood. The TCR comes from a man in his 60s in good health. V usage is TRBV7-2 and J usage is TRBJ2-7; D unclear. The better agreement between TRBJ2-5 and the DNA end casts doubt on the J call. The CDR3 loop is CASSLVTSRETQYF. The CDR3 DNA sequence: TGTGCCAGCAGCTTAGTTACCTCCCGGGAGACCCAGTACTTC.